This T cell receptor beta chain was retrieved from a study of patients and donors after allogeneic stem cell transplantation (dated by TCRdb to 2018 to 2021). Relative to germline, V is 4 bases shorter and J is 4 bases shorter, with 20 bases between their ends. From the cysteine through the phenylalanine, the CDR3 covers 17 amino acids. Only CDR3 DNA remains: 51 bases, in frame from the first base. The germline V gene yields LGHNA for CDR1 and YSLEER for CDR2. The method was RT-PCR. The sequencer listed for this sample is NextSeq 550. In TCRdb, the public reads were trimmed at Q25 with fastp and aligned with MiXCR, with productive beta chains retained. Each entry merges the rows of one CDR3 protein and shows their most common DNA and genes. The sample has about 150,000 distinct CDR3 sequences on record, about a third of them singletons. The ten largest clones add up to 50% of the sample. A note on this clonotype: The antigen it recognizes is unknown. No much larger clone is present one base from it, and per-base qualities are unavailable.

The TCR comes from a human donor who was either an allogeneic HSCT recipient or a stem cell or donor lymphocyte infusion donor (not recorded which). It is not recorded whose cells these are; they may come from a transplant donor. The specimen sequenced was blood, either unsorted or a sorted T cell fraction (not recorded which). Recombination linked TRBV4-3 to TRBJ2-1; the best D guess is TRBD1, with 6 bases matching. The DNA reads as follows: TGCGCCAGCAGCCCCGAACCAATGGGGACACCGTACAATGAGCAGTTCTTC. Translated, it reads CASSPEPMGTPYNEQFF.